This T cell receptor beta chain was observed in a study of T cell changes during pregnancy in multiple sclerosis. Germline CDR1 reads LGHNA; CDR2 reads YSLEER. The length of the CDR3 is 16 residues. Losses at the gene ends were 1 base for V and 5 bases for J; bases not matched to a gene: 10. This table comes from immunoSEQ multiplex PCR, and its TCRdb copy is limited to in-frame clones, with some not included. This sample has approximately 60,000 clones, with about 83% found just once. The rearrangement uses TRBV4-3 and TRBJ1-2, with TRBD1 matching 7 bases. What was sequenced was peripheral blood from another person, used as feeder cells. This receptor was taken from a human donor whose cells served as feeder cells for cultures in a pregnancy study. The CDR3 region is CASSQVTQGWGYGYTF. Here the CDR3 DNA reads TGCGCCAGCAGCCAAGTAACACAGGGGTGGGGATATGGCTACACCTTC.